This T cell receptor beta chain was observed in a study of Tregs in tolerant kidney transplant recipients. V shed 6 bases, J shed 6 bases, and the junction held 7 bases outside the gene matches. The CDR3 extends over 14 amino acids. Germline CDR1 is MDHEN and CDR2 is SYDVKM. Sequencing used immunoSEQ multiplex PCR; TCRdb keeps in-frame clones, though not all of them. The table shows roughly 120,000 clones, with around 91% occurring only once. This receptor was identified in a human donor in good health. J is TRBJ1-1 and V is TRBV28; 10 positions agree with TRBD1. Sequencing was performed on CD4+ T cells from blood. CDR3 loop: CASRVLDRGPEAFF. Written as DNA, the CDR3 is TGTGCCAGCAGGGTCTTAGACAGGGGGCCTGAAGCTTTCTTT.